This T cell receptor (beta chain) was sequenced for a study of cytomegalovirus exposure and HLA in healthy donors. Overall study results and limits: Most subjects' HLA-A and HLA-B alleles were reportedly predicted from TCR beta sequences.

The length of the CDR3 is 12 residues. Germline values: CDR1 SQVTM, CDR2 ANQGSEA. Trimming took 7 bases from V and 1 from J, leaving 10 bases between them. PCR employed 60 Vbeta and 13 Jbeta primers. Some clones are missing from TCRdb's copy, which holds only in-frame ones; the method was immunoSEQ multiplex PCR. The sample carries about 140,000 clones, around 79% recorded once. On this clone: Its antigen remains unidentified.

The sample was PBMCs. V is TRBV29-1 and J is TRBJ2-5; D is possibly TRBD1 (7 bases). The TCR originated in a man aged 35-49 years in good health and CMV-seropositive. The CDR3, as DNA: TGCAGCGGGAGGGACAGCCAAGAGACCCAGTACTTC. This gives the protein CSGRDSQETQYF.